The T cell receptor (beta chain) described here comes from a study of Graves' ophthalmopathy and Graves' hyperthyroidism. Investigators amplified TCR beta CDR3 regions from RNA transcripts. After a first-round RT-PCR with HTBI primers, a second-round multiplex PCR was run. TCRdb used MiXCR to reprocess the multiplex PCR reads, holding one entry per CDR3 protein. The profile covers approximately 700,000 distinct CDR3 sequences, with 40% appearing a single time and 44% taken by the ten largest. The origin of this receptor is an adult man with Graves' ophthalmopathy. The sample taken for sequencing was peripheral blood.

Written as DNA, the CDR3 is TGCGCCAGCAGCCAAGAGGGAGGGGGCTTGAACACTGAAGCTTTCTTT. Translation gives CASSQEGGGLNTEAFF. The chain is built from TRBV4-3 and TRBJ1-1, with 7 bases that match TRBD1. Germline CDR1 reads LGHNA; CDR2 reads YSLEER. J lost 0 bases, V lost 0 bases, and 4 bases had no gene match. This CDR3 has 16 residues.